This T cell receptor (beta chain) derives from a study of resident and recirculating memory T cells in vitiligo (dated by TCRdb to the late 2010s). For the study in its entirety: For TCR beta sequencing, epidermis was obtained by shave biopsy from two lesional and two nonlesional sites, and PBMCs were also collected, from each of 3 stable vitiligo patients. Samples were homogenized without cell sorting just before genomic DNA extraction with the Qiagen DNeasy Blood & Tissue Kit. The goal of the human TCR beta sequencing was to check whether lesional vitiligo skin contained specific clones that differed from the clones found in nonlesional skin and blood. Results and caveats for the whole study, not just this receptor: Mechanistic studies in the future are needed to assess how much the detected T cell clones and the human Trm pools versus Tcm pools each contribute. TCR sequences were not shared across biopsy sites or across patients, which suggests that different T cell clones infiltrate different lesions, a pattern described as private specificity. No unique dominant TCR clone was detected, and variation in clonality was observed among vitiligo lesions. Overlap and correlation analysis found no significant repertoire overlap between any two biopsies, even biopsies from the same patient, apart from each lesion compared with itself.

For this clone: It lacks a known antigen. Base quality data are lacking; no much larger clone is found one base away.

A patient's vitiligo counted as stable when the lesions had not changed at all during the previous 6 months. To count as stable, patients also needed to show no confetti depigmentation, which is a clinical sign of active vitiligo. Patients who had been treated within the previous three months were excluded. PBMCs were isolated from heparinized blood by Ficoll density gradient centrifugation and then flash-frozen. The immunoSEQ hsTCRB kit was used to amplify TCR beta chains from the genomic DNA. The immunoSEQ service ran the sequencing of the TCR beta libraries on an Illumina MiSeq instrument. Turning to the authors' computational methods: Repertoire data were analyzed with the immunoSEQ Analyzer. The source is immuneACCESS, and TCRdb retained only in-frame sequences with V and J called. Part of the clones is not carried over; for the studies checked, unresolved V genes explain less than half of this, and the remainder is unexplained. V, J and clone size are those of that table, while D and trimming were read from the DNA. The sample data list about 42,000 clones, and 85% to 95% of these were observed just once. Jointly, the top ten make up around 5% of the sample.

This receptor was taken from a male donor with vitiligo. The sequenced material came from blood.

The DNA reads TGTGCCAGCAGCCCCGAGGGTAGCGGGGGGGCCGCTATGGGAGATACGCAGTATTTT. The resulting protein is CASSPEGSGGAAMGDTQYF. The chain is encoded by TRBV9 joined to TRBJ2-3; 11 nucleotides in the junction match TRBD2. The CDR3 numbers 19 residues from cysteine through phenylalanine. The kept DNA is CDR3 alone, 57 bases in frame from the first base. At the junction V is shortened by 4 bases and J by 5 bases; bases outside the gene matches: 18. The germline V gene specifies SGDLS as CDR1 and YYNGEE as CDR2. The CDR3 plus the reference TRBV9 and TRBJ2-3 genes for the other parts give the full variable domain: DSGVTQTPKHLITATGQRVTLRCSPRSGDLSVYWYQQSLDQGLQFLIQYYNGEERAKGNILERFSAQQFPDLHSELNLSSLELGDSALYFCASSPEGSGGAAMGDTQYFGPGTRLTVL.